These 11 T cell receptor beta chains share one sample of origin, sequenced in a study of monozygotic twins with inflammatory bowel disease. TCRdb processed the 5' RACE reads again and assigns one entry to each CDR3 protein, with no DNA. The sample includes some 150,000 distinct CDR3 sequences. Sequencing was carried out using blood. The receptors stem from a human donor with ulcerative colitis or Crohn's disease, or a healthy co-twin of an affected twin (not recorded which).

The V gene is TRBV6-1, the J gene TRBJ1-2; the TCRdb D gene call, TRBD1, has no DNA to confirm it. Germline CDR1 and CDR2: MNHNS and SASEGT. The CDR3 extends over 16 amino acids. Here the CDR3 reads CASSPVGQGIDDGYTF.

The chain combines TRBV4-3 with TRBJ2-3; TCRdb's D call of TRBD2 is untestable without DNA. CDR1 and CDR2 (germline): LGHNA, YSLEER. This CDR3 contains 16 residues. CDR3 protein: CASSQDGASGVLGQYF.

The gene calls are TRBV19 and TRBJ2-3; the D gene TCRdb calls, TRBD1, cannot be checked with no DNA. The CDR3 runs 14 residues. Germline V gene lookup returns CDR1 LNHDA and CDR2 SQIVND (reference sequence). CDR3 sequence: CASSIGTITDTQYF. The full variable domain, its missing parts supplied by reference TRBV19 and TRBJ2-3, is DGGITQSPKYLFRKEGQNVTLSCEQNLNHDAMYWYRQDPGQGLRLIYYSQIVNDFQKGDIAEGYSVSREKKESFPLTVTSAQKNPTAFYLCASSIGTITDTQYFGPGTRLTVL.

The chain links TRBV5-6 to TRBJ1-2. Germline assignment: CDR1 SGHDT and CDR2 YYEEEE. The CDR3 contains 13 residues. The CDR3 region is CASSSGWSYGYTF.

The V and J genes are TRBV30 and TRBJ2-4; TCRdb returns TRBD1, unconfirmable since there is no DNA. Germline V gene lookup returns CDR1 GTSNPN and CDR2 SVGIG (reference sequence). The CDR3 runs 15 residues. CDR3 residues: CAWSAPSDGLLGQYF.

The rearrangement uses TRBV5-1 and TRBJ1-6. CDR3 size: 16 residues. The germline CDR1 and CDR2 sequences are SGHRS and YFSETQ. CDR3 protein: CASSSEGRAVDSPLHF.

The rearrangement links TRBV12-3 or TRBV12-4 to TRBJ1-6; the TCRdb call, TRBD1, lacks DNA for checking. This CDR3 is 20 amino acids long. This CDR3 reads CASSGGDRVKTRSYNSPLHF.

The CDR3 loop is CASSLGPSFDYWDTQYF. V gene TRBV27 combines with J gene TRBJ2-3; TCRdb gives TRBD2 as the D gene, but with no DNA this cannot be confirmed. CDR1 MNHEY and CDR2 SMNVEV come from the germline V gene (reference sequence). The CDR3 has 17 amino acids.

The rearrangement links TRBV4-1 to TRBJ1-2; no DNA is available, so the TRBD1 call from TCRdb remains unchecked. Germline V gives CDR1 MGHRA, CDR2 YSYEKL. The CDR3 length is 15 residues. This CDR3 reads CASSQERGGSYGYTF.

The V gene is TRBV4-1, the J gene TRBJ2-7; lacking DNA, the TRBD1 call made by TCRdb goes unchecked. The CDR3 consists of 14 residues. The germline V gene has CDR1 MGHRA and CDR2 YSYEKL. The CDR3 loop is CASSHGQGTDEQYF.

The rearrangement links TRBV5-1 to TRBJ2-3; the TCRdb call, TRBD1, lacks DNA for checking. The CDR3 sequence is 16 residues long. Germline V gene sequence: CDR1 SGHRS, CDR2 YFSETQ. The CDR3 loop is CASSRNSGKETDTQYF. Variable domain in full (rest from reference TRBV5-1 and TRBJ2-3): KAGVTQTPRYLIKTRGQQVTLSCSPISGHRSVSWYQQTPGQGLQFLFEYFSETQRNKGNFPGRFSGRQFSNSRSEMNVSTLELGDSALYLCASSRNSGKETDTQYFGPGTRLTVL.